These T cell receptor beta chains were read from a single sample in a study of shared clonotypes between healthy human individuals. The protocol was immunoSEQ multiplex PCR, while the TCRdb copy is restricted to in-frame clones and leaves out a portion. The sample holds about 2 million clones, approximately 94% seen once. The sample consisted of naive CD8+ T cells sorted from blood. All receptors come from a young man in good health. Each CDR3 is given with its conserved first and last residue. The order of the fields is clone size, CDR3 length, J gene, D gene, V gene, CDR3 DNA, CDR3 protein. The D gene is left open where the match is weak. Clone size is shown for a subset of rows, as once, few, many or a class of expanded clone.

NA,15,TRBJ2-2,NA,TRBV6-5,TGTGCCAGCAGTTACTCATTTTCAAACACCGGGGAGCTGTTTTTT,CASSYSFSNTGELFF
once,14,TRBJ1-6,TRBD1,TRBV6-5,TGTGCCAGCAGTTACGACAGGGGTGGGCCACCCCTCCACTTT,CASSYDRGGPPLHF
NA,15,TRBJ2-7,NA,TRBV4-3,TGCGCCAGCAGCCACCTTACGGACGGAGCCTACGAGCAGTACTTC,CASSHLTDGAYEQYF
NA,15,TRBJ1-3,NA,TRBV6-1,TGTGCCAGCAGTGAGGACAGAGGATCTGGAAACACCATATATTTT,CASSEDRGSGNTIYF
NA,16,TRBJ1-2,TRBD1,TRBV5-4,TGTGCCAGCAGCTGGGGACAGGGATCCCTTAACTATGGCTACACCTTC,CASSWGQGSLNYGYTF
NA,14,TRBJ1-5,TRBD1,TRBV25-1,TGTGCCAGCAGTCCACAGGGGGCTGATCAGCCCCAGCATTTT,CASSPQGADQPQHF
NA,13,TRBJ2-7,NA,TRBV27,TGTGCCACCACGTCGACCAGCTCCTACGAGCAGTACTTC,CATTSTSSYEQYF
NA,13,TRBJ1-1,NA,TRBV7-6,TGTGCCAGCAGCTGGGGCGGGAACACTGAAGCTTTCTTT,CASSWGGNTEAFF
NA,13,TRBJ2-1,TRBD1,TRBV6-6,TGTGCCAGCAGTTACGGGACAGGGGCTGAGCAGTTCTTC,CASSYGTGAEQFF
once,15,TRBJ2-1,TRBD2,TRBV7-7,TGTGCTAGCAGCTTAGCTGCGGGGGTATACAATGAGCAGTTCTTC,CASSLAAGVYNEQFF
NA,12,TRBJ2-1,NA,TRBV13,TGTGCCAGCAGCCCTGGGAGGAATGAGCAGTTCTTC,CASSPGRNEQFF
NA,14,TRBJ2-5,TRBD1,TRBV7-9,TGTGCCAGCAGCCACCCGACAGGGATAGAGACCCAGTACTTC,CASSHPTGIETQYF
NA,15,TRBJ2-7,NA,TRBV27,TGTGCCAGCAGTTTATTGGGCAGGGGTTGGAACGAGCAGTACTTC,CASSLLGRGWNEQYF
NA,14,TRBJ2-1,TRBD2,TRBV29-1,TGCAGCGGGGAGACTAGCGGGGGGTTCAATGAGCAGTTCTTC,CSGETSGGFNEQFF
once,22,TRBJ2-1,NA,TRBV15,TGTGCCACCAGCAGGCCCCCCACTTACTTGAATGCTGAGGCCGGGGATGCCAATGAGCAGTTCTTC,CATSRPPTYLNAEAGDANEQFF
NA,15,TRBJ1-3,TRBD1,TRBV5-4,TGTGCCAGCAGCCTACAGGGGGCCGCTGGAAACACCATATATTTT,CASSLQGAAGNTIYF
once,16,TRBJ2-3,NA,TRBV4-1,TGCGCCAGCAGCCAAGATGCCACTTCTAGCACAGATACGCAGTATTTT,CASSQDATSSTDTQYF
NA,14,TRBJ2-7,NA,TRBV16,TGTGCCAGCAGCCAATCGAAGGGGTTGGGCGAGCAGTACTTC,CASSQSKGLGEQYF
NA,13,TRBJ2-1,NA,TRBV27,TGTGCCAGCAGCTACGGGGCGTACAATGAGCAGTTCTTC,CASSYGAYNEQFF
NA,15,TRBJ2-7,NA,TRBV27,TGTGCCAGCAGTTTATCATTCCAGGGAACCTACGAGCAGTACTTC,CASSLSFQGTYEQYF
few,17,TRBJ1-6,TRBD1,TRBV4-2,TGTGCCAGCAGCCAACCAGACAGGGGGCTTTCCGATTCACCCCTCCACTTT,CASSQPDRGLSDSPLHF
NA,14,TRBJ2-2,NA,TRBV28,TGTGCCAGCAGTTTTTCGGGGAACACCGGGGAGCTGTTTTTT,CASSFSGNTGELFF
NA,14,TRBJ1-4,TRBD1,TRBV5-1,TGCGCCAGCAGCTCGACAGGGGGCAATGAAAAACTGTTTTTT,CASSSTGGNEKLFF
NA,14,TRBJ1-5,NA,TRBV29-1,TGCAGCGTACTTGGAAAACATAGCAATCAGCCCCAGCATTTT,CSVLGKHSNQPQHF
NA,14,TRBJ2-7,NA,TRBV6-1,TGTGCCAGCAGTGAATTTGGGACAACCTACGAGCAGTACTTC,CASSEFGTTYEQYF
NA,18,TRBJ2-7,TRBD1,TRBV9,TGTGCCAGCAGCGTAGGGGACAGGGCCTCGAGGGACTCCTACGAGCAGTACTTC,CASSVGDRASRDSYEQYF
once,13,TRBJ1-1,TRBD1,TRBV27,TGTGCCAGCAGTTTCGGGGCAGGGGGGGGAACTTTCTTT,CASSFGAGGGTFF
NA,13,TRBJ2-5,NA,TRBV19,TGTGCCAGTAGTCCCAGTCGCACGGAGACCCAGTACTTC,CASSPSRTETQYF
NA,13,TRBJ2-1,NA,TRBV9,TGTGCCAGCAGCGTAGGTGCGTACAATGAGCAGTTCTTC,CASSVGAYNEQFF
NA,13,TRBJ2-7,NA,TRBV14,TGTGCCAGCAGCCAAGCGGAAACCTACGAGCAGTACTTC,CASSQAETYEQYF
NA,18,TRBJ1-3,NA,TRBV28,TGTGCCAGCAGTCTATACGGGGTGGGGGCCGACTCTGGAAACACCATATATTTT,CASSLYGVGADSGNTIYF
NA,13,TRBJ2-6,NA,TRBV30,TGTGCCTGGAGTATCTCTGGGGCCAACGTCCTGACTTTC,CAWSISGANVLTF
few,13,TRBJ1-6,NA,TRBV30,TGTGCCTGGAGCCCCTCCTATAATTCACCCCTCCACTTT,CAWSPSYNSPLHF
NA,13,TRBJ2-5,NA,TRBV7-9,TGTGCCAGCAGCTTGGGGGAACAAGAGACCCAGTACTTC,CASSLGEQETQYF
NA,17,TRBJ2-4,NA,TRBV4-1,TGCGCCAGCAGCCAAGATCCGGCACCTTCCCATGGGGACATTCAGTACTTC,CASSQDPAPSHGDIQYF
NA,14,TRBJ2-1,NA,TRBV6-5,TGTGCCAGCAGTCTCCAGGGTCCCTACAATGAGCAGTTCTTC,CASSLQGPYNEQFF
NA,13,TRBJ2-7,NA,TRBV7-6,TGTGCCAGCAGCTCGATACAGGGTTACGAGCAGTACTTC,CASSSIQGYEQYF
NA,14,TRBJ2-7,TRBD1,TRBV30,TGTGCCTGGGGACTAACAGGGGGTGGCTACGAGCAGTACTTC,CAWGLTGGGYEQYF
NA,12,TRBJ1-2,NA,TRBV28,TGTGCCAGCAGTTCCGCGGACTATGGCTACACCTTC,CASSSADYGYTF
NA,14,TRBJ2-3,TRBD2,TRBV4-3,TGCGCCAGCAGCCCTGAGACTAGCGGGAGTACGCAGTATTTT,CASSPETSGSTQYF
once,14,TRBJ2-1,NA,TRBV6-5,TGTGCCAGCAGTGGACTTGGGGGCGGGAATGAGCAGTTCTTC,CASSGLGGGNEQFF
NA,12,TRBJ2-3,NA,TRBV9,TGTGCCAGCAGCGTGGAGGGGGGTACGCAGTATTTT,CASSVEGGTQYF
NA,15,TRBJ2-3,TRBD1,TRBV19,TGTGCCAGTAGTATAGTCCAGGGGGCTACAGATACGCAGTATTTT,CASSIVQGATDTQYF
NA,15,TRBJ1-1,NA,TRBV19,TGTGCCAGTAGTGGGCAGACAGGACTGAACACTGAAGCTTTCTTT,CASSGQTGLNTEAFF
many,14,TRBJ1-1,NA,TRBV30,TGTGCCTGGAGCACAGAAGACAGGAGAATTGAAGCTTTCTTT,CAWSTEDRRIEAFF
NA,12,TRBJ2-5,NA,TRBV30,TGTGCCTGGGGGGGGCAGGGAGAGACCCAGTACTTC,CAWGGQGETQYF
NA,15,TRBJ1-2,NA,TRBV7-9,TGTGCCAGCAGCTTATCTTCCGGGTCCTTGAAGGGCTACACCTTC,CASSLSSGSLKGYTF
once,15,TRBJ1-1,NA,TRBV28,TGTGCCAGCAGTACGCACAGGGAGGTTAACACTGAAGCTTTCTTT,CASSTHREVNTEAFF
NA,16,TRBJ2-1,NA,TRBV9,TGTGCCAGCAGCGTAGCCGGGACTGAGGCCTACAATGAGCAGTTCTTC,CASSVAGTEAYNEQFF
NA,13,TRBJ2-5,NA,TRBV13,TGTGCCAGCAGCTTAGGTTTGCAAGAGACCCAGTACTTC,CASSLGLQETQYF
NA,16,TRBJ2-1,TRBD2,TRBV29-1,TGCAGCGTTGACTCTTTAGCGGGAGGGAACTACAATGAGCAGTTCTTC,CSVDSLAGGNYNEQFF
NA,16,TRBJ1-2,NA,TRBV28,TGTGCCAGCACCCGATGGGGTTCTGTGGGGAACTATGGCTACACCTTC,CASTRWGSVGNYGYTF
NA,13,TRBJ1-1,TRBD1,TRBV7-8,TGTGCCAGCAGCTACCAGGGGGGGGCTGTGGCTTTCTTT,CASSYQGGAVAFF
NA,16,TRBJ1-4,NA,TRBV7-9,TGTGCCAGCAGCTTAGGGACAGCCTCAACTAATGAAAAACTGTTTTTT,CASSLGTASTNEKLFF
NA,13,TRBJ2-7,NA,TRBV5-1,TGCGCCAGCAGCTTGGACAGCCGGGAGGAGCAGTACTTC,CASSLDSREEQYF
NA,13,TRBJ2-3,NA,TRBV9,TGTGCCAGCAGCGTAGGAGGGGGGTCGACGCAGTATTTT,CASSVGGGSTQYF